The 21 T cell receptor beta chains below all came from one sample that was sequenced in a study of T cell responses to AZD1222 COVID-19 vaccine listed by TCRdb under 2021. The library was prepared using the immunoSEQ multiplex PCR assay. TCRdb took over this immuneACCESS table, retaining in-frame rearrangements with V and J assigned. Such tables are incomplete; in checked studies, under half of the missing clones stem from an unresolved V gene, and the remainder is unexplained. For this sample the table gives about 130,000 clones, of which approximately 91% were detected only once. The ten largest clones take up approximately 6% of the sample. The time point label, as the study defines it: about 28 days (+/-7) after the second vaccine dose. This material consisted of peripheral blood, taken 28 days after the second AZD1222 dose. These receptors all stem from an adult who received the AZD1222 COVID-19 vaccine.

This sequence joins TRBV27 and TRBJ2-7, with D perhaps TRBD1 (5 bases). CDR1 is MNHEY, CDR2 SMNVEV, per germline (reference sequence). The CDR3 is 14 residues long. V dropped 2 bases and J dropped 6 bases, with 14 bases sitting between them. CDR3 loop: CASSLKGQGGEQYF. The CDR3 nucleotides are TGTGCCAGCAGTTTAAAGGGGCAGGGCGGCGAGCAGTACTTC.

The chain couples TRBV5-1 to TRBJ2-6; the match to TRBD2 covers 10 bases. The CDR3 is 20 amino acids. The V gene's germline CDR1 is SGHRS and CDR2 YFSETQ. V dropped 3 bases and J dropped 2; count of bases not matched to a gene: 14. CDR3 DNA sequence: TGCGCCAGCAGCTCTAGCGGGGGCCTAGGCAACACCCCTGGGGCCAACGTCCTGACTTTC. Its translation: CASSSSGGLGNTPGANVLTF.

This sequence joins TRBV30 and TRBJ2-5, with 10 bases that match TRBD1. This CDR3 spans 14 amino acids. J was trimmed by 3 bases and V by 3 bases; bases with no gene match: 4. CDR1 and CDR2 (germline): GTSNPN, SVGIG (reference sequence). CDR3 sequence reads: CAWSPGTGEETQYF. The CDR3, as DNA: TGTGCCTGGAGCCCCGGGACAGGGGAAGAGACCCAGTACTTC.

The rearrangement joins TRBV6-2 or TRBV6-3 to TRBJ1-2; D might be TRBD1 (6 bases). V dropped 2 bases and J dropped 0 bases, with 19 bases sitting between them. The CDR3 has 18 residues. Germline-derived CDR1 and CDR2 are MNHEY and SVGEGT. The CDR3 DNA reads as TGTGCCAGCAGTTACCTCCGGGACAACGAATTAGCTAACTATGGCTACACCTTC. Translating it yields CASSYLRDNELANYGYTF.

This chain uses TRBV30 with TRBJ1-2; D ambiguous. The CDR3 has 13 amino acids. Germline loops: CDR1 GTSNPN, CDR2 SVGIG (reference sequence). V gave up 0 bases and J gave up 8 bases, with 13 bases separating them. The CDR3 DNA sequence: TGTGCCTGGAGTGTAGGGCCCCGGGAGGGCTACACCTTC. Translating gives CAWSVGPREGYTF.

This clone was picked up a small number of times. V usage is TRBV6-1 and J usage is TRBJ2-4; D gene ambiguous. The CDR3 totals 17 residues. Germline V gene data show CDR1 as MNHNS and CDR2 as SASEGT. Trimming removed 2 bases at V and 0 bases at J, with 14 bases between. This CDR3 reads CASSERGDVLAKNIQYF. Written as DNA, the CDR3 is TGTGCCAGCAGTGAACGAGGCGACGTACTAGCCAAAAACATTCAGTACTTC.

The chain couples TRBV12-3 or TRBV12-4 to TRBJ1-5, with D possibly TRBD1 on 6 matching bases. Trimming shortened V by 9 bases and J by 7 bases, and 16 bases separated the two germline ends. This CDR3 comprises 13 residues. The CDR3 coding sequence is TGTGCCAGTCGCGGGGGGAGGGGGCAGCCCCAGCATTTT. It specifies CASRGGRGQPQHF.

V and J are TRBV30 and TRBJ1-3, with TRBD1 matching over 9 bases. Germline values: CDR1 GTSNPN, CDR2 SVGIG (reference sequence). V gave up 3 bases and J gave up 4 bases; unmatched junction bases: 16. The length of the CDR3 is 18 residues. CDR3 nucleotides: TGTGCCTGGAGCCTTAGCCGGGACAGGGTAATTGGCGGAAACACCATATATTTT. Translation gives CAWSLSRDRVIGGNTIYF. Full variable domain (rest looked up from reference TRBV30 and TRBJ1-3): SQTIHQWPATLVQPVGSPLSLECTVEGTSNPNLYWYRQAAGRGLQLLFYSVGIGQISSEVPQNLSASRPQDRQFILSSKKLLLSDSGFYLCAWSLSRDRVIGGNTIYFGEGSWLTVV.

The rearrangement joins TRBV28 to TRBJ1-2, with a weak D call TRBD1 (5 bases). Germline values: CDR1 MDHEN, CDR2 SYDVKM. The CDR3 is made up of 14 amino acids. The V gene lost 2 bases and the J gene lost 4 bases, with 11 bases spanning the gap. CDR3 DNA: TGTGCCAGCAGTTTAGGGGCAGGGCCCTATGGCTACACCTTC. Translating it yields CASSLGAGPYGYTF.

The gene calls are TRBV27 and TRBJ1-6, with 11 bases that match TRBD1. The CDR3 is 15 amino acids. V was pared by 5 bases and J by 6 bases, with 3 bases of the junction left unmatched. CDR1 MNHEY and CDR2 SMNVEV come from the germline V gene (reference sequence). CDR3 in amino acids: CASSRDRGFNSPLHF. Here the CDR3 DNA reads TGTGCCAGCAGTAGGGACAGGGGGTTTAATTCACCCCTCCACTTT.

The chain uses TRBV7-2 and TRBJ2-1, with D perhaps matching TRBD2 (6 bases). CDR1 and CDR2 (germline): SGHTA, FQGNSA. The V gene lost 5 bases and the J gene lost 5 bases, with 19 bases spanning the gap. The CDR3 contains 16 residues. The CDR3 DNA reads TGTGCCAGCAGCCCAGGCGGGGCGCATAGGGACAATGAGCAGTTCTTC. Translation: CASSPGGAHRDNEQFF.

The rearrangement joins TRBV6-1 to TRBJ2-1, with D possibly TRBD2 on 7 matching bases. Germline V gene lookup returns CDR1 MNHNS and CDR2 SASEGT. CDR3 length equals 15 residues. V lost 5 bases, J lost 2 bases, and 13 bases lay in between. The CDR3 sequence: CASSSEGGPYNEQFF. The CDR3 DNA follows: TGTGCCAGCAGTTCTGAGGGGGGGCCCTACAATGAGCAGTTCTTC.

The chain employs TRBV2 and TRBJ2-5, with 9 positions matching TRBD1. From germline, CDR1 is SNHLY and CDR2 FYNNEI. V dropped 4 bases and J dropped 3; count of bases not matched to a gene: 3. The CDR3 covers 14 residues. This CDR3 reads CASSGRTGEETQYF. The CDR3 DNA reads TGTGCCAGCAGTGGCCGGACAGGGGAAGAGACCCAGTACTTC.

This chain uses TRBV27 with TRBJ1-6, with 7 bases aligning to TRBD1. V dropped 0 bases and J dropped 5; count of bases not matched to a gene: 16. The CDR3 length is 20 residues. CDR1 is MNHEY and CDR2 is SMNVEV in the germline V gene (reference sequence). The CDR3 DNA reads TGTGCCAGCAGTTTATCAGGATTCGGAAGGGACAGCCATAATAATTCACCCCTCCACTTT. This gives the protein CASSLSGFGRDSHNNSPLHF.

The chain links TRBV20-1 to TRBJ2-7; 8 bases map to TRBD1. This CDR3 has 15 amino acids. Germline V gene data show CDR1 as DFQATT and CDR2 as SNEGSKA (reference sequence). The junction had 10 bases not matched to a gene; V was cut back by 3 bases and J by 3 bases. The DNA of the CDR3 is TGCAGTGCTAGTAGGCAGGGGGCGGTCTTCTACGAGCAGTACTTC. This sequence encodes CSASRQGAVFYEQYF.

This clone has just a few counts. The CDR3 here is CASSEGGSYEQYF. CDR3 DNA sequence: TGTGCCAGCTCCGAGGGAGGGTCCTACGAGCAGTACTTC. The genes are TRBV18 and TRBJ2-7; 7 nucleotides line up with TRBD2. The CDR3 is 13 residues long. Losses at the gene ends were 6 bases for V and 1 base for J; bases not matched to a gene: 3. In germline, CDR1 is KGHSH, CDR2 LQKENI.

This rearrangement joins TRBV12-3 or TRBV12-4 to TRBJ1-2, with D possibly TRBD1 on 6 matching bases. There are 13 residues in the CDR3. Trimming removed 4 bases from V and 6 bases from J, with 12 bases in between. This CDR3 is CASSSQGVDGYTF. The CDR3 coding sequence is TGTGCCAGCAGTTCACAGGGAGTTGATGGCTACACCTTC.

The chain joins TRBV29-1 to TRBJ2-1; D uncertain. This CDR3 has 14 amino acids. Germline CDR1 SQVTM, CDR2 ANQGSEA. Trimming stripped 3 bases from V and 0 bases from J, with 9 bases between. DNA for the CDR3: TGCAGCGTTGACAGCCCTAGCTCCTACAATGAGCAGTTCTTC. The encoded protein is CSVDSPSSYNEQFF.

The chain couples TRBV18 to TRBJ1-4; a weak D match, TRBD1 (6 bases). Trimming shortened V by 3 bases and J by 7 bases, and 15 bases separated the two germline ends. Germline CDR1 is KGHSH and CDR2 is LQKENI. The CDR3 runs 15 residues. CDR3: CASSPTGSGSEKLFF. The CDR3 bases are TGTGCCAGCTCACCTACAGGGAGTGGGAGTGAAAAACTGTTTTTT.

This clone was counted a few times. This chain uses TRBV19 with TRBJ1-6; 7 bases are a match to TRBD1. The V gene's germline CDR1 is LNHDA and CDR2 SQIVND (reference sequence). Trimming removed 5 bases from V and 8 bases from J; junction bases left unmatched: 9. The CDR3 has 15 amino acids. The CDR3 DNA follows: TGTGCCAGTAGTCACCAGGGGGGCGACGATTCACCCCTCCACTTT. Its protein is CASSHQGGDDSPLHF.

The rearrangement uses TRBV7-9 and TRBJ2-7, with 7 bases aligning to TRBD1. CDR1 is SEHNR, CDR2 FQNEAQ, per germline (reference sequence). This CDR3 is built from 14 residues. The V segment lost 5 bases and the J segment 5 bases; nucleotides outside the gene matches: 9. The CDR3 DNA reads TGTGCCAGCAGCCCTAAAGGACAGGTAGACGAGCAGTACTTC. It codes for CASSPKGQVDEQYF.